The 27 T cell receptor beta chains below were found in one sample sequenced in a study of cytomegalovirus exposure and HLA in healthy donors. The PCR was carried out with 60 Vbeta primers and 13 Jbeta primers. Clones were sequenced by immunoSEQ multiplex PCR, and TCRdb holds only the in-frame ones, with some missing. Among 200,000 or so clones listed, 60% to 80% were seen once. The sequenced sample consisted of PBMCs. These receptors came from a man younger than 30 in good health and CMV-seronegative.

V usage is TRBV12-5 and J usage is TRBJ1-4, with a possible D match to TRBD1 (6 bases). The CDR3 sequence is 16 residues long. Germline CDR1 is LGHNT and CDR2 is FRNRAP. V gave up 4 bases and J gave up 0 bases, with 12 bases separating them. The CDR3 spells CASGSDRFSTNEKLFF. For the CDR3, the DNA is TGTGCTAGTGGTTCGGACAGATTCTCAACTAATGAAAAACTGTTTTTT.

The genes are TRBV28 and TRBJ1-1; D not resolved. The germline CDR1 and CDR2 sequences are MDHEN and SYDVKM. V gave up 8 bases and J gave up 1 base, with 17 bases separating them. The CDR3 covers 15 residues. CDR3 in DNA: TGTGCCAGCCGCACACAGTATACTTGGAACACTGAAGCTTTCTTT. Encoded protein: CASRTQYTWNTEAFF.

The CDR3 here is CASSFVGSTANEQFF. CDR3 DNA: TGTGCCAGCAGTTTTGTCGGGAGCACCGCGAATGAGCAGTTCTTC. V is TRBV28 and J is TRBJ2-1; possible D gene TRBD2, 6 bases. Germline-derived CDR1 and CDR2 are MDHEN and SYDVKM. Trimming stripped 3 bases from V and 7 bases from J, with 16 bases between. CDR3 length: 15 amino acids.

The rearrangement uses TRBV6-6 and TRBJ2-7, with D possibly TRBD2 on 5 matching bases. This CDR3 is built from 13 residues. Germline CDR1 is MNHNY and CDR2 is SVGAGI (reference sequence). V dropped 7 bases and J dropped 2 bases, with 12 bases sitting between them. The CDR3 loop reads CASTGEGPYEQYF. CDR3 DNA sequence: TGTGCCAGCACCGGGGAAGGACCCTACGAGCAGTACTTC.

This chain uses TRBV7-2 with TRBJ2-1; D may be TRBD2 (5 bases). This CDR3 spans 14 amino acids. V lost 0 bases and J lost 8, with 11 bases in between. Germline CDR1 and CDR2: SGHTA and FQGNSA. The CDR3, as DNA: TGTGCCAGCAGCTTAGCGCGGCTAGCATATGAGCAGTTCTTC. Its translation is CASSLARLAYEQFF. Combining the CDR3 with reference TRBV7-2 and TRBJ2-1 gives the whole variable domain GAGVSQSPSNKVTEKGKDVELRCDPISGHTALYWYRQSLGQGLEFLIYFQGNSAPDKSGLPSDRFSAERTGGSVSTLTIQRTQQEDSAVYLCASSLARLAYEQFFGPGTRLTVL.

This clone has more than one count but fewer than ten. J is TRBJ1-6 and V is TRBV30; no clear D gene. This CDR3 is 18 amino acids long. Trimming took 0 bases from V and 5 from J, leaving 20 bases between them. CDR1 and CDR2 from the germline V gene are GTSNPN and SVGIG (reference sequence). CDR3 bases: TGTGCCTGGAGTGTCTTAAAGTTGGCAGGAGGGAATAATTCACCCCTCCACTTT. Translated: CAWSVLKLAGGNNSPLHF.

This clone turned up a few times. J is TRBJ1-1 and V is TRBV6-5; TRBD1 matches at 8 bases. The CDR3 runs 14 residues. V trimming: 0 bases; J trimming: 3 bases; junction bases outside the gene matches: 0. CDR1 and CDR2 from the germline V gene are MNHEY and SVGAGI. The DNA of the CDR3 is TGTGCCAGCAGTTACTCGGACAGGGACACTGAAGCTTTCTTT. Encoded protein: CASSYSDRDTEAFF.

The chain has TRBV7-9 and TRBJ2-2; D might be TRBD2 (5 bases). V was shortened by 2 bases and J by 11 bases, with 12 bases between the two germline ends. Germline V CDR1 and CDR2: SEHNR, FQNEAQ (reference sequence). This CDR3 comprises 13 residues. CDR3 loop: CASSLFGLGELFF. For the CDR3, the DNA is TGTGCCAGCAGCTTATTCGGACTTGGCGAGCTGTTTTTT.

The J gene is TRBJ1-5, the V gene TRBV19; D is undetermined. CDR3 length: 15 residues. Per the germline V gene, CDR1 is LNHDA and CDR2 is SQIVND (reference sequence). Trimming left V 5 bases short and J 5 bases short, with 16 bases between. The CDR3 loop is CASSLIRGGDQPQHF. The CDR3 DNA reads TGTGCCAGTAGTTTAATCCGGGGTGGGGATCAGCCCCAGCATTTT.

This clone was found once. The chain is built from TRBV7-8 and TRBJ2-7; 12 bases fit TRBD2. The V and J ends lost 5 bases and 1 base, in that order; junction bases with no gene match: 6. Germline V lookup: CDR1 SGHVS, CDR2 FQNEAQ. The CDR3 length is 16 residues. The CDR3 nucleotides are TGTGCCAGCAGCCTAGGACTAGCGGGAATATCCTACGAGCAGTACTTC. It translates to CASSLGLAGISYEQYF.

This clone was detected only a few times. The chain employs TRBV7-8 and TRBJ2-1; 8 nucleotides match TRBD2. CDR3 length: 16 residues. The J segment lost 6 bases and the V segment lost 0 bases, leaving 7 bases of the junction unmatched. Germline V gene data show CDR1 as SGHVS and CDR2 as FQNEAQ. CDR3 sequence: CASSLASLAGLNEQFF. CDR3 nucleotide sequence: TGTGCCAGCAGCTTAGCGAGTCTAGCGGGCCTCAATGAGCAGTTCTTC.

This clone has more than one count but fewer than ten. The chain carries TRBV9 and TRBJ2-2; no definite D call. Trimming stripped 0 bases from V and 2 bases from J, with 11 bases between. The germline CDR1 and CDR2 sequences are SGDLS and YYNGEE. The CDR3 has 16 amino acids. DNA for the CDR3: TGTGCCAGCAGCGTAGGCCGACTTCCCAACACCGGGGAGCTGTTTTTT. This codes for CASSVGRLPNTGELFF. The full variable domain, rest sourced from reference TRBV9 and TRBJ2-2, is DSGVTQTPKHLITATGQRVTLRCSPRSGDLSVYWYQQSLDQGLQFLIQYYNGEERAKGNILERFSAQQFPDLHSELNLSSLELGDSALYFCASSVGRLPNTGELFFGEGSRLTVL.

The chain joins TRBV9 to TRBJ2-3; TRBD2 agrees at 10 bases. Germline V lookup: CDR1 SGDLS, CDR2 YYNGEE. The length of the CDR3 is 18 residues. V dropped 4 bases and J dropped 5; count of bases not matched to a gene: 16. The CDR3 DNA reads TGTGCCAGCAGCTACTTCCCCCTAGCGGGAGATGGTGGAGATACGCAGTATTTT. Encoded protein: CASSYFPLAGDGGDTQYF.

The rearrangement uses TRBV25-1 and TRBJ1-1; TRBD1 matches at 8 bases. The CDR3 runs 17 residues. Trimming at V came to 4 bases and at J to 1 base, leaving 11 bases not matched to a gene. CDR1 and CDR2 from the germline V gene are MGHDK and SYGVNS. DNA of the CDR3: TGTGCCAGCAGTGGCCCACCCGGACAGGGCGCGAACACTGAAGCTTTCTTT. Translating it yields CASSGPPGQGANTEAFF.

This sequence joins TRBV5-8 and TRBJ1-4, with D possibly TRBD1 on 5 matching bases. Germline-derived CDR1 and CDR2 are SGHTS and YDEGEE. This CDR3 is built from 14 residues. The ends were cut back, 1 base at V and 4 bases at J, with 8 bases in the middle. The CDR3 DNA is TGTGCCAGCAGCTTGCTGGGACTTAATGAAAAACTGTTTTTT. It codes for CASSLLGLNEKLFF.

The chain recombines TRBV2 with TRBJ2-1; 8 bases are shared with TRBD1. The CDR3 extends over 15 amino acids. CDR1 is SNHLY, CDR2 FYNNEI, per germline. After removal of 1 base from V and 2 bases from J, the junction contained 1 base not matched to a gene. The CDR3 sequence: CASSEGTGPYNEQFF. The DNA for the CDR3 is TGTGCCAGCAGTGAAGGGACAGGGCCCTACAATGAGCAGTTCTTC.

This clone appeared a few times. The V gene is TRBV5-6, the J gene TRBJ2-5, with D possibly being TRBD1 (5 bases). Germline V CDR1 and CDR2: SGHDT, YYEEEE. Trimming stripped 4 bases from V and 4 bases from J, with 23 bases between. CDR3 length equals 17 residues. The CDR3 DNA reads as TGTGCCAGCAGCCCTCGGGTTCAGGGATGGGTCTTAGAGACCCAGTACTTC. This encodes CASSPRVQGWVLETQYF. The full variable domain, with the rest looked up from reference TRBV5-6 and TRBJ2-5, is DAGVTQSPTHLIKTRGQQVTLRCSPKSGHDTVSWYQQALGQGPQFIFQYYEEEERQRGNFPDRFSGHQFPNYSSELNVNALLLGDSALYLCASSPRVQGWVLETQYFGPGTRLLVL.

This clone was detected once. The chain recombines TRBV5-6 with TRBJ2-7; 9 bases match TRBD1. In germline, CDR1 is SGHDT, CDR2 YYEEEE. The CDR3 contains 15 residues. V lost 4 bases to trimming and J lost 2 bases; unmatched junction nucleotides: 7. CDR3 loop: CASSEPGQGPYEQYF. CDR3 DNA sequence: TGTGCCAGCAGCGAGCCGGGACAGGGACCCTACGAGCAGTACTTC.

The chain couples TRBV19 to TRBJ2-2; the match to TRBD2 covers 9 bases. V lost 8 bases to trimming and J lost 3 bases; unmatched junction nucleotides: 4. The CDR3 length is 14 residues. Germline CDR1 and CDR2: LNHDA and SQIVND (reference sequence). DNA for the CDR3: TGTGCCAGTCGAACTAGCGGGTACACCGGGGAGCTGTTTTTT. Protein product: CASRTSGYTGELFF.

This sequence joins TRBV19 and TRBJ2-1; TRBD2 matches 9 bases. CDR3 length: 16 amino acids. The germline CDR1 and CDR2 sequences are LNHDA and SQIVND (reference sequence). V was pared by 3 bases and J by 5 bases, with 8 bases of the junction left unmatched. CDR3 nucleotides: TGTGCCAGTAGTATCCGCGGGGGGGCGAAAAACAATGAGCAGTTCTTC. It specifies CASSIRGGAKNNEQFF.

Here the CDR3 reads CASSEALPGNEKLFF. DNA for the CDR3: TGTGCCAGCAGTGAAGCGCTTCCAGGGAATGAAAAACTGTTTTTT. This sequence joins TRBV2 and TRBJ1-4, with D maybe TRBD1 (5 bases). The CDR3 loop spans 15 amino acids. The ends were cut back, 0 bases at V and 5 bases at J, with 10 bases in the middle. Germline lookup yields CDR1 SNHLY and CDR2 FYNNEI.

The CDR3: CASSADRYYGYTF. CDR3 nucleotide sequence: TGTGCCAGCAGCGCTGACAGATACTATGGCTACACCTTC. This rearrangement joins TRBV5-8 to TRBJ1-2, with D possibly being TRBD1 (5 bases). Trimming left V 4 bases short and J 3 bases short, with 10 bases between. Germline CDR1 and CDR2: SGHTS and YDEGEE. The CDR3 contains 13 residues. The variable domain in full, with the rest retrieved from reference TRBV5-8 and TRBJ1-2, is EAGVTQSPTHLIKTRGQQATLRCSPISGHTSVYWYQQALGLGLQFLLWYDEGEERNRGNFPPRFSGRQFPNYSSELNVNALELEDSALYLCASSADRYYGYTFGSGTRLTVV.

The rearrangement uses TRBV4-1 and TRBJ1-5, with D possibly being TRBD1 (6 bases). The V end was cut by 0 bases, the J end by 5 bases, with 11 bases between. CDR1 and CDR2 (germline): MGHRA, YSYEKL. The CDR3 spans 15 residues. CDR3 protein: CASSQEFGGHQPQHF. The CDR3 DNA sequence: TGCGCCAGCAGCCAAGAGTTTGGGGGCCATCAGCCCCAGCATTTT.

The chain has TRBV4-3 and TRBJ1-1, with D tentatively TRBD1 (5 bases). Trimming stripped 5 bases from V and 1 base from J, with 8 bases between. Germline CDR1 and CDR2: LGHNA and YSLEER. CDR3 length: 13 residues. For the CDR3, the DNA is TGCGCCAGCAGCGCCACAGGGAACACTGAAGCTTTCTTT. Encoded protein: CASSATGNTEAFF.

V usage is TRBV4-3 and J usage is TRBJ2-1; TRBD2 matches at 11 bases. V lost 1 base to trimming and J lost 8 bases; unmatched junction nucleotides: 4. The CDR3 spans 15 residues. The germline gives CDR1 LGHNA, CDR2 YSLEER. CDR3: CASSQVTSGIDEQFF. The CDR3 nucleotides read TGCGCCAGCAGCCAAGTGACTAGCGGGATAGATGAGCAGTTCTTC.

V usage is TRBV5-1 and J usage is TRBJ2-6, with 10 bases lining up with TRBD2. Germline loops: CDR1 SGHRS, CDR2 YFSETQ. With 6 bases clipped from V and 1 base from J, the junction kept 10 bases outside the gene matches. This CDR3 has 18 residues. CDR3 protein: CASTPSGGPISGANVLTF. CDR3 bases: TGCGCCAGCACGCCTAGCGGGGGCCCTATTTCTGGGGCCAACGTCCTGACTTTC.

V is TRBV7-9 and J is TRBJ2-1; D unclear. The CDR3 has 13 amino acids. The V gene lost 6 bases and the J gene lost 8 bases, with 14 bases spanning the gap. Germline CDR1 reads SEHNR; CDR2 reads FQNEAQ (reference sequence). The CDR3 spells CASSFGSGYEQFF. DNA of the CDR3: TGTGCCAGCAGTTTTGGGTCCGGGTATGAGCAGTTCTTC.